The entry that follows covers one T cell receptor (beta chain) sequence. Antigen specificity is unknown. This entry is derived from a study of cytomegalovirus exposure and HLA in healthy donors. In the study overall: As released early, the data held about 85 million unique TCRs from HLA-typed donors.

CDR1 is SGHNT, CDR2 YYREEE, per germline (reference sequence). This CDR3 has 14 amino acids. V dropped 6 bases and J dropped 0 bases, with 12 bases sitting between them. The PCR had 60 Vbeta and 13 Jbeta primers. The data were produced by immunoSEQ multiplex PCR, yet TCRdb's version contains in-frame clones alone and is incomplete. Of some 54,000 clones detected, 75% to 85% appear once; the ten largest clones hold 5.5% to 7%. General study findings and limits: Likely technical artifact: a cluster of highly shared sequence variants. Reports described diagnosis of cytomegalovirus status by the classifier as highly specific and sensitive. Another analysis was done later, and it associated fewer than 20,000 TCR beta sequences with HLA alleles at 0.05 false discovery rate.

The sequence was obtained from a male donor in good health and CMV-seronegative. Source material: PBMCs. This sequence joins TRBV5-4 and TRBJ1-2, with TRBD1 as a possible D gene (5 bases). CDR3 amino acids: CASTLDIANYGYTF. The CDR3 nucleotides are TGTGCCAGCACTTTGGACATAGCTAACTATGGCTACACCTTC.